This T cell receptor beta chain came from a study of shared clonotypes between healthy human individuals. The overall study: Three plates each covered CD4 naive and memory; CD8 naive two, CD8 memory one.

Concerning this clone itself: Its specificity is not known.

Original handling: Quality scores were absent from the junction-only immunoSEQ sequences, so filtering differed. Only in-frame clones appear in the TCRdb table, and some are missing; sequencing was by immunoSEQ multiplex PCR. For V, J and clone size, that table is used; D and trimming come from the DNA. In the table there are about 2.1 million clones, roughly 95% of which are singletons. Terminally differentiated effector memory CD45RA+ cells were left out of the naive CD8 fraction, which was CD45RO-negative and positively selected for CCR7. With V trimmed by 4 bases and J by 1 base, 2 bases remained unmatched. The CDR3 covers 16 residues. CDR1 MGHRA and CDR2 YSYEKL come from the germline V gene. Notes on the study in general: The study generally estimated greater richness for naive than memory subsets. The genetic and exposure-history diversity represented was limited by few donors.

Source material: naive CD8+ T cells from PBMCs. This sequence originates from a man aged 18-30 years in good health. Some clones in this sample may be carry-over from other donors' samples. J is TRBJ2-7 and V is TRBV4-1; 15 bases agree with TRBD2. CDR3 DNA: TGCGCCAGCAGCCCGGGGACTAGCGGGAGGTCCTACGAGCAGTACTTC. Its translation: CASSPGTSGRSYEQYF.